These T cell receptor beta chains were read from a single sample in a study of blood T cell repertoires in COVID-19. This table comes from immunoSEQ multiplex PCR, and its TCRdb copy is limited to in-frame clones, with some not included. The sample has about 120,000 clones, 75% to 85% seen once. The source material was peripheral blood. All receptors come from an elderly woman with acute or convalescent COVID-19. CDR3s include the opening cysteine and the closing phenylalanine or tryptophan. A D gene is named only where the DNA matches it firmly. Size is stated for part of the rows, as once, few or many counts, or as a class when the clone is expanded.

v_gene	j_gene	abundance	d_gene	CDR3nt	CDR3aa
TRBV11-2	TRBJ1-1	-	-	TGTGCCAGCAGCTTAGATCGGGGTGGAACTGAAGCTTTCTTT	CASSLDRGGTEAFF
TRBV5-4	TRBJ1-4	medium-sized	TRBD1	TGTGCCAGCCGACAGGGATCTAGCGAAAAACTGTTTTTT	CASRQGSSEKLFF
TRBV19	TRBJ2-5	-	TRBD1	TGTGCCAGCCGGACAGGGGAGACCCAGTACTTC	CASRTGETQYF
TRBV9	TRBJ2-5	-	-	TGTGCCAGCAGCGGCCTCCAGGGGTTTTCGACCCAGTACTTC	CASSGLQGFSTQYF
TRBV5-1	TRBJ1-2	-	-	TGCGCCAGCTATACTCCGCGTCAAGGCTACACCTTC	CASYTPRQGYTF
TRBV30	TRBJ2-7	-	-	TGTGCCTGGAGTACAGGTTTCTACGAGCAGTACTTC	CAWSTGFYEQYF
TRBV28	TRBJ1-5	-	-	TGTGCCAGCAGTTTTTCTGCGGGCTCCGGGCCCCAGCATTTT	CASSFSAGSGPQHF
TRBV7-9	TRBJ1-2	-	TRBD1	TGTGCCAGCAGCGGGGACAGGGTTAACTATGGCTACACCTTC	CASSGDRVNYGYTF
TRBV6-5	TRBJ2-1	-	TRBD2	TGTGCCAGCAGTAGACTAGCGGGAGGGTTGGTTGAGCAGTTCTTC	CASSRLAGGLVEQFF
TRBV27	TRBJ1-2	-	-	TGTGCCAGCAGTTCCAGGGTAGGTGGCTACACCTTC	CASSSRVGGYTF
TRBV11-2	TRBJ2-7	-	-	TGTGCCAGCAGCCCATCTGGGAGAAGCTACGAGCAGTACTTC	CASSPSGRSYEQYF
TRBV30	TRBJ2-2	-	TRBD2	TGTGCCTGGAGTCGACTAACTAGCGGGACCGGGGAGCTGTTTTTT	CAWSRLTSGTGELFF
TRBV5-8	TRBJ1-1	-	-	TGTGCCAGCGGCGGGGCAGGTTTTACCCTCATGAACACTGAAGCTTTCTTT	CASGGAGFTLMNTEAFF
TRBV3-1/TRBV3-2	TRBJ1-1	few	TRBD1	TGTGCCAGCAGCCCCTTAGACAGGGACACTGAAGCTTTCTTT	CASSPLDRDTEAFF
TRBV2	TRBJ2-7	once	-	TGTGCCACCGCAGGGCGCTCGCCCCCCTACGAGCAGTACTTC	CATAGRSPPYEQYF
TRBV4-3	TRBJ2-7	-	-	TGCGCCAGCAGCCTCTGGACGGCCTCGGGGTACGAGCAGTACTTC	CASSLWTASGYEQYF
TRBV19	TRBJ1-1	-	TRBD1	TGTGCCAGTAGTACAGGGACAGAGGGTGAAGCTTTCTTT	CASSTGTEGEAFF
TRBV27	TRBJ2-3	once	-	TGTGCCAGCAGCTTGTCTACTTCAGATACGCAGTATTTT	CASSLSTSDTQYF
TRBV2	TRBJ2-3	-	-	TGTGCCAGCAACCAAAGGGGGGGAGATACGCAGTATTTT	CASNQRGGDTQYF
TRBV21-1	TRBJ2-1	-	-	TGTGCCAGCAGCAACCCGAGAGGGACTAGCGGGAGAAATGAGCAGTTCTTC	CASSNPRGTSGRNEQFF
TRBV5-4	TRBJ2-3	-	-	TGTGCCAGCGCGGGCCTTAGCACAGATACGCAGTATTTT	CASAGLSTDTQYF
TRBV5-5	TRBJ1-2	-	TRBD1	TGTGCCAGCAGTTACCGACAGGGGTCTGACTATGGCTACACCTTC	CASSYRQGSDYGYTF
TRBV7-2	TRBJ2-2	-	-	TGTGCCAGCAGCCCCGGTCCCGCGGCCGGGGAGCTGTTTTTT	CASSPGPAAGELFF
TRBV28	TRBJ2-3	-	-	TGTGCCAGCACTAGGGGAACGCCAGGAGATACGCAGTATTTT	CASTRGTPGDTQYF
TRBV5-8	TRBJ1-1	-	TRBD1	TGTGCCAGCAGCTTGGGAGCCAACGGGGACAGGGGGTTGAAGGCTTTCTTT	CASSLGANGDRGLKAFF
TRBV6-5	TRBJ2-3	-	-	TGTGCCAGCAGTCGAGACTATGACCGAGATACGCAGTATTTT	CASSRDYDRDTQYF
TRBV28	TRBJ1-6	-	-	TGTGCCAGCAGTTACCGGGCACCCCTCCACTTT	CASSYRAPLHF
TRBV6-2/TRBV6-3	TRBJ1-5	-	-	TGTGCCAGCAGTTACGAGGGAAATCAGCCCCAGCATTTT	CASSYEGNQPQHF
TRBV27	TRBJ1-1	-	-	TGTGCCAGCAGTCCGTGGCTGAACACTGAAGCTTTCTTT	CASSPWLNTEAFF
TRBV5-4	TRBJ1-1	-	TRBD1	TGTGCCAGCAGGCCCGGGACAGGGAGGGCCACTGAAGCTTTCTTT	CASRPGTGRATEAFF
TRBV6-5	TRBJ1-3	-	-	TGTGCCAGCAGTACAGGGCTAGGAAACACCATATATTTT	CASSTGLGNTIYF
TRBV7-2	TRBJ2-3	once	TRBD2	TGTGCCAGCAGCCCTCAAGCGGGATACACAGATACGCAGTATTTT	CASSPQAGYTDTQYF
TRBV21-1	TRBJ2-1	-	-	TGTGCCAGCAGCAAACGCGGGGGTTTGCAGTTCTTC	CASSKRGGLQFF
TRBV18	TRBJ1-1	once	-	TGTGCCAGCTCACCTGCGGGTGAAGCTTTCTTT	CASSPAGEAFF
TRBV9	TRBJ1-2	-	TRBD1	TGTGCCAGCAGCGATCCGACAGGGCGGTATGGCTACACCTTC	CASSDPTGRYGYTF
TRBV7-9	TRBJ2-5	-	TRBD2	TGTGCCAGCAGCCGGGGGGGCGAAGAGACCCAGTACTTC	CASSRGGEETQYF
TRBV29-1	TRBJ2-1	once	-	TGCAGCGTTGTACTGACAGTCAATGAGCAGTTCTTC	CSVVLTVNEQFF
TRBV18	TRBJ2-7	-	-	TGTGCCAGCTCACCCTTTGCGGGGCGGACCTACGAGCAGTACTTC	CASSPFAGRTYEQYF
TRBV4-1	TRBJ2-7	-	TRBD1	TGCGCCAGCAGCCGGAATTTCCGGGGACAGGGGAGTTTTTCCTACGAGCAGTACTTC	CASSRNFRGQGSFSYEQYF
TRBV9	TRBJ2-1	few	TRBD2	TGTGCCAGCAGCCCTAGCGGGGGGGCCAATGAGCAGTTCTTC	CASSPSGGANEQFF
TRBV9	TRBJ1-2	-	TRBD1	TGTGCCAGCAGCGTCCTGAGGGACAGCCTCTACTATGGCTACACCTTC	CASSVLRDSLYYGYTF
TRBV27	TRBJ2-1	-	-	TGTGCCAGCAGTTCACCCGTGACAGGAGTCTACAATGAGCAGTTCTTC	CASSSPVTGVYNEQFF
TRBV2	TRBJ2-5	once	TRBD1	TGTGCCGGACGAACAGGGGCCGGTTCTAGTGAGACCCAGTACTTC	CAGRTGAGSSETQYF
TRBV30	TRBJ1-2	-	-	TGTGCCTGGAGACAGGAAGCTAACTATGGCTACACCTTC	CAWRQEANYGYTF
TRBV5-6	TRBJ1-2	-	TRBD1	TGTGCCAGCAGCCCGAGTACAGGGGCGCATGGCTACACCTTC	CASSPSTGAHGYTF
TRBV10-3	TRBJ1-5	few	TRBD1	TGTGCCAGCGGGACAGGGGAGGATCAGCCCCAGCATTTT	CASGTGEDQPQHF
TRBV5-1	TRBJ2-1	-	TRBD2	TGCGCCAGCAGCCTGGGGGGGAGGGCCGGCAATGAGCAGTTCTTC	CASSLGGRAGNEQFF
TRBV29-1	TRBJ1-2	-	TRBD1	TGCAGCGTCGCCTCGGGACAGGGGTTTGGCTACACCTTC	CSVASGQGFGYTF
TRBV12-3/TRBV12-4	TRBJ2-3	few	-	TGTGCCAGCAGCTCTGGCAGCACAGATACGCAGTATTTT	CASSSGSTDTQYF
TRBV6-5	TRBJ1-3	-	-	TGTGCCAGCAGTTACGGGATAGACAGGGGAAACACCATATATTTT	CASSYGIDRGNTIYF
TRBV7-8	TRBJ1-2	-	TRBD1	TGTGCCAGCAGCTTAGGGACAGGGGGGAACTATGGCTACACCTTC	CASSLGTGGNYGYTF
TRBV7-2	TRBJ2-7	-	TRBD1	TGTGCCAGCAGCTTAAGGGCTCTTCCGACAGGGGCTAAAGTGGACGAGCAGTACTTC	CASSLRALPTGAKVDEQYF
TRBV30	TRBJ1-2	-	-	TGTGCCTGGAGTGACCAGGCCAGGGGCTATGGCTACACCTTC	CAWSDQARGYGYTF
TRBV27	TRBJ1-1	-	TRBD1	TGTGCCAGCAGTAGGGGGACAGGGGCGGGAGCTTTCTTT	CASSRGTGAGAFF
TRBV12-3/TRBV12-4	TRBJ1-2	-	-	TGTGCCAGCAGTTTGAGGGGGAACTATGGCTACACCTTC	CASSLRGNYGYTF